A selection of T cell receptor beta chains follows, all from one sample in a study of blood T cell repertoires in COVID-19. The table came from immunoSEQ multiplex PCR; TCRdb's copy has only in-frame clones and leaves some out. The sample yields around 250,000 clones, 70% to 90% seen once. Sequences were obtained from PBMCs or T cells enriched from blood (not recorded which). The source of these receptors is a woman in her forties or fifties who had recovered from COVID-19. Each CDR3 is given without its conserved first and last residue. Fields, in order: V gene, J gene, CDR3 protein.

TRBV5-1	TRBJ2-3	ASSLPTGSDTQY
TRBV14	TRBJ1-6	ASTTGVNSPLH
TRBV9	TRBJ2-1	ASSETWTSGINEQF
TRBV2	TRBJ2-1	ASMSSGSPNNEQF
TRBV19	TRBJ2-2	ASSRLGEGVYTGELF
TRBV5-4	TRBJ2-7	ASSLVVAGAHEQY
TRBV10-3	TRBJ1-1	AISGYRGDTEAF
TRBV18	TRBJ1-1	ASSPQRQYTEAF
TRBV28	TRBJ1-2	ASRGHYGYT
TRBV6-1	TRBJ2-7	ASSETTSGGPYEQY
TRBV27	TRBJ2-5	ATGQGYQETQY
TRBV4-1	TRBJ1-1	ASSHSGNTEAF
TRBV24-1	TRBJ2-5	ATSDSTRGGETQY
TRBV3-1/TRBV3-2	TRBJ1-2	ASSHRTANYGYT
TRBV7-9	TRBJ2-7	ASSSDRVLPYEQY
TRBV28	TRBJ1-2	ASSHNLYGYT
TRBV5-1	TRBJ2-2	ASSFSTGELF
TRBV27	TRBJ1-4	ASSPGLGTRVF
TRBV3-1/TRBV3-2	TRBJ1-4	ASSPRPGTREKLF
TRBV6-5	TRBJ2-3	ASTQTTGADTQY
TRBV5-1	TRBJ2-3	ASSASSGAPDTQY
TRBV2	TRBJ1-4	ASRDSEKLF
TRBV4-1	TRBJ2-5	ASSQDWQLQETQY
TRBV29-1	TRBJ2-7	SVGGGGRSEQY
TRBV27	TRBJ2-7	ASSARTGNEQY
TRBV28	TRBJ1-2	ASSNRLRLANYGYT
TRBV5-4	TRBJ2-1	ASSETGASYNEQF
TRBV7-9	TRBJ2-2	ASSQRRTGVGTGELF
TRBV21-1	TRBJ1-1	ASSKGGGMNTEAF
TRBV28	TRBJ1-2	ASNPRVDGYT
TRBV5-1	TRBJ2-7	ASSLTSGGVEQY
TRBV29-1	TRBJ1-2	SVAGQLSGYGYT
TRBV5-1	TRBJ2-7	ASSLDSGDEQY
TRBV18	TRBJ1-5	ASSRDRDQPQH
TRBV29-1	TRBJ2-7	SGLSGQHYEQY
TRBV7-3	TRBJ1-1	ASEDTEAF
TRBV5-1	TRBJ1-2	ASSVQGDGYT
TRBV7-9	TRBJ1-3	ASSKEGLAGNTIY
TRBV11-2	TRBJ2-1	ASSYRGLSYNEQF
TRBV4-1	TRBJ1-2	ASSQGRGTLNYGYT
TRBV15	TRBJ2-1	ATTKVGHDEQF
TRBV7-9	TRBJ2-7	ASSLSQGRSSYEQY
TRBV5-1	TRBJ1-3	ASTLASGASGNTIY
TRBV10-3	TRBJ2-1	AIQGISGNEQF
TRBV27	TRBJ1-2	ASSSQGGVYGYT
TRBV5-4	TRBJ2-7	ASSLQGSYEQY
TRBV5-1	TRBJ1-4	ASSLASGGSEKLF
TRBV19	TRBJ2-5	ASSLTSGNQETQY
TRBV7-9	TRBJ2-5	ASSWTGLLQETQY
TRBV5-6	TRBJ1-6	ASSFEVGTGTYNSPLH
TRBV6-5	TRBJ1-4	ASSYLGQRPNEKLF
TRBV6-5	TRBJ2-7	ASSLTSGLTYEQY
TRBV7-4	TRBJ1-5	ASSLRRLKYQPQH
TRBV20-1	TRBJ2-1	SASKFGGDEQF
TRBV5-1	TRBJ2-4	ASSGTGGTKNIQY